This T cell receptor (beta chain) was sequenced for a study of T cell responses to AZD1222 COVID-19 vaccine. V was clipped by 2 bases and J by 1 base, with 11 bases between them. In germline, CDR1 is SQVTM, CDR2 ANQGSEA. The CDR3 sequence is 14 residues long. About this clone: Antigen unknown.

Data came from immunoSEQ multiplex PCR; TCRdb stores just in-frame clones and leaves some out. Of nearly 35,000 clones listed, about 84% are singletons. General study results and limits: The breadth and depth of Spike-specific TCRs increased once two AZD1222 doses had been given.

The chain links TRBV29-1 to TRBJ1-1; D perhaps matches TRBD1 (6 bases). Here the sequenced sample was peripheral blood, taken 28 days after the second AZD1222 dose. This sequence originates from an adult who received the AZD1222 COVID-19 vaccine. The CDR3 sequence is CSVEFGGGNTEAFF. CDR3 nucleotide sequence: TGCAGCGTTGAATTTGGAGGGGGGAACACTGAAGCTTTCTTT.